What follows are 29 T cell receptor beta chains derived from one specimen sequenced in a study of T cells in Graves' hyperthyroidism and ophthalmopathy. There were TCR beta CDR3 regions amplified from RNA transcripts. The HTBI primer set was used in a first-round RT-PCR of the TCR CDR3. TCRdb used MiXCR to reprocess the multiplex PCR reads, holding one entry per CDR3 protein. Found here are about 480,000 distinct CDR3 sequences, 14% of them singletons; the top ten hold about 17%. Source material: blood. All receptors come from a woman aged 18-29 years with Graves' hyperthyroidism.

The table lists this clonotype with a few counts. The CDR3, as DNA: TGTGCCATCAGGGGGGACAGTTCTGGGGAGCAGTACGTC. Translating gives CAIRGDSSGEQYV. The chain uses TRBV10-3 and TRBJ2-7; 7 bases match TRBD1. Trimming cost V 6 bases and J 7 bases; bases outside gene matches: 9. In germline, CDR1 is ENHRY, CDR2 SYGVKD. CDR3 length: 13 residues.

This rearrangement joins TRBV20-1 to TRBJ2-2; 9 nucleotides agree with TRBD2. This CDR3 contains 16 residues. CDR1 and CDR2 (germline): DFQATT, SNEGSKA (reference sequence). The V segment lost 1 base and the J segment 9 bases; nucleotides outside the gene matches: 12. For the CDR3, the DNA is TGCAGTGCTAGAGTTAGTGGCGGGAGGGCCTCTCGGGAGCTGTTTTTT. Amino acids: CSARVSGGRASRELFF.

Here the CDR3 reads CSAELAVSTDTQYF. For the CDR3, the DNA is TGCAGTGCTGAACTAGCGGTCAGCACAGATACGCAGTATTTT. V is TRBV20-1 and J is TRBJ2-3; 8 bases line up with TRBD2. The junction had 4 bases not matched to a gene; V was cut back by 5 bases and J by 0 bases. The CDR3 has 14 amino acids. Germline-derived CDR1 and CDR2 are DFQATT and SNEGSKA (reference sequence).

This clonotype was recorded at least ten times. The chain is built from TRBV20-1 and TRBJ1-3, with TRBD1 identical over 7 bases. The ends lost 1 base at V and 7 bases at J; junction bases unmatched: 10. This CDR3 is built from 15 residues. CDR1 is DFQATT, CDR2 SNEGSKA, per germline (reference sequence). The CDR3 here is CSARAWTGQDNTIYF. The CDR3 nucleotides read TGCAGTGCTAGAGCCTGGACAGGTCAGGATAACACCATATATTTT.

This clonotype turned up a few times. The V and J genes are TRBV10-2 and TRBJ2-4; D gene unclear. The CDR3 has 14 amino acids. Trimming left V 10 bases short and J 0 bases short, with 13 bases between. CDR1 is WSHSY and CDR2 is SAAADI in the germline V gene. CDR3 in amino acids: CATNSWEAKNIQYF. The CDR3 DNA reads TGCGCCACCAACAGCTGGGAAGCCAAAAACATTCAGTACTTC.

This clonotype was recorded at least ten times. The rearrangement joins TRBV11-2 to TRBJ1-2, with a tentative D call TRBD1 (5 bases). Germline V gene sequence: CDR1 SGHAT, CDR2 FQNNGV. The germline V and J ends were trimmed by 4 bases and 7 bases, with 13 bases remaining between them. The CDR3 extends over 13 amino acids. In nucleotides, the CDR3 is TGTGCCAGCAGCTCCGCTGGGCAGGGTGGCTACACCTTC. Protein product: CASSSAGQGGYTF.

The chain links TRBV29-1 to TRBJ1-5; D not resolved. Trimming removed 4 bases at V and 9 bases at J, with 16 bases between. CDR1 and CDR2 (germline): SQVTM, ANQGSEA. CDR3 length: 13 residues. The CDR3 DNA reads as TGCAGCGTTGGCGAGGATATCTCTCTGCCCCAGCATTTT. This translates into CSVGEDISLPQHF.

In nucleotides, the CDR3 is TGTGCCAGCAGCCAATCTTCCACAGGGCGGCAAGAGACCCAGTACTTC. Protein product: CASSQSSTGRQETQYF. The chain employs TRBV7-9 and TRBJ2-5; tentative D call: TRBD1 (6 bases). V lost 5 bases to trimming and J lost 2 bases, with 18 bases between them. CDR1 and CDR2 from the germline V gene are SEHNR and FQNEAQ (reference sequence). The CDR3 loop spans 16 amino acids.

This clonotype occurred many times. For the CDR3, the DNA is TGTGCCAGTAGTATCCGGCCAGCGGGAGTACAGGAGACCCAGTACTTC. It encodes CASSIRPAGVQETQYF. This chain connects TRBV19 to TRBJ2-5, with TRBD2 identical over 8 bases. Losses at the gene ends were 3 bases for V and 5 bases for J; bases not matched to a gene: 11. This CDR3 spans 16 amino acids. From germline, CDR1 is LNHDA and CDR2 SQIVND (reference sequence).

This clonotype has at least ten counts. The chain links TRBV10-3 to TRBJ2-3; TRBD2 aligns across 10 bases. Per the germline V gene, CDR1 is ENHRY and CDR2 is SYGVKD. The CDR3 sequence is 19 residues long. With V trimmed by 2 bases and J by 3 bases, 14 bases remained unmatched. The CDR3 region is CAISEPMKREGLKTDTQYF. In DNA, the CDR3 is TGTGCCATCAGTGAGCCTATGAAGCGGGAGGGCCTTAAAACAGATACGCAGTATTTT.

At least ten counts were recorded for this clonotype. V gene TRBV6-5 combines with J gene TRBJ2-1; D not certain. V was clipped by 2 bases and J by 9 bases, with 11 bases between them. The CDR3 extends over 13 amino acids. Germline CDR1 and CDR2: MNHEY and SVGAGI. The CDR3 protein is CASSYPPGVEQFF. CDR3 in DNA: TGTGCCAGCAGTTACCCGCCTGGAGTTGAGCAGTTCTTC.

The J gene is TRBJ2-1, the V gene TRBV6-1; 9 bases line up with TRBD2. The CDR3 contains 14 residues. Trimming at V came to 5 bases and at J to 6 bases, leaving 5 bases not matched to a gene. CDR1 MNHNS and CDR2 SASEGT come from the germline V gene. Here the CDR3 reads CASSTLGLANEQFF. CDR3 nucleotide sequence: TGTGCCAGCAGTACCCTGGGACTAGCCAATGAGCAGTTCTTC.

CDR3 sequence reads: CSGPGLAGGGEQFF. CDR3 DNA sequence: TGCAGCGGGCCGGGACTAGCGGGAGGAGGTGAGCAGTTCTTC. This sequence joins TRBV29-1 and TRBJ2-1, with 15 bases fitting TRBD2. Germline-derived CDR1 and CDR2 are SQVTM and ANQGSEA. The CDR3 loop spans 14 amino acids. Trimming cost V 7 bases and J 9 bases; bases outside gene matches: 7.

CDR3 region: CASSLAAGRDTIYF. The CDR3 nucleotides are TGCGCCAGCAGCTTGGCCGCCGGGCGAGACACCATATATTTT. This chain connects TRBV5-1 to TRBJ1-3; D not certain. Germline-derived CDR1 and CDR2 are SGHRS and YFSETQ. This CDR3 comprises 14 residues. V was trimmed by 0 bases and J by 8 bases, leaving 12 bases between them.

The chain employs TRBV7-6 and TRBJ2-7; the D is unclear. V lost 5 bases, J lost 3 bases, and 20 bases lay in between. CDR3 length equals 16 residues. Germline V gene sequence: CDR1 SGHVS, CDR2 FNYEAQ. The DNA of the CDR3 is TGTGCCAGCAGCCCCACCCGGACCTCCTGGCGCTACGAGCAGTACTTC. It encodes CASSPTRTSWRYEQYF.

This clonotype has ten or more counts. CDR3 sequence: CASSLVRATYEQYF. CDR3 coding DNA: TGTGCCAGCAGCTTAGTCAGGGCGACCTACGAGCAGTACTTC. V usage is TRBV11-3 and J usage is TRBJ2-7, with D perhaps TRBD1 (5 bases). Germline V gene data show CDR1 as SGHNT and CDR2 as YENEEA. This CDR3 comprises 14 residues. With 1 base removed from V and 2 bases from J, the gap between germline ends came to 9 bases. Drawing the rest from reference TRBV11-3 and TRBJ2-7, the complete variable domain is EAGVVQSPRYKIIEKKQPVAFWCNPISGHNTLYWYLQNLGQGPELLIRYENEEAVDDSQLPKDRFSAERLKGVDSTLKIQPAELGDSAVYLCASSLVRATYEQYFGPGTRLTVT.

This clonotype was seen repeatedly, ten times or more. V gene TRBV7-2 combines with J gene TRBJ1-2, with 8 bases identical to TRBD1. J gave up 8 bases and V 3 bases, and 5 bases lay outside the gene matches. The length of the CDR3 is 13 residues. Looked up from germline, CDR1 is SGHTA and CDR2 is FQGNSA. CDR3 sequence: CASSFAGTGGYTF. The CDR3 DNA reads TGTGCCAGCAGCTTCGCCGGGACAGGCGGCTACACCTTC. Together with reference TRBV7-2 and TRBJ1-2, the CDR3 gives the full variable domain: GAGVSQSPSNKVTEKGKDVELRCDPISGHTALYWYRQSLGQGLEFLIYFQGNSAPDKSGLPSDRFSAERTGGSVSTLTIQRTQQEDSAVYLCASSFAGTGGYTFGSGTRLTVV.

This clonotype was seen more than once but under ten times. The rearrangement uses TRBV7-3 and TRBJ2-5; 8 bases map to TRBD1. The CDR3 contains 15 residues. The germline CDR1 and CDR2 sequences are SGHTA and FQGTGA. The V and J ends lost 3 bases and 1 base, in that order; junction bases with no gene match: 4. The CDR3 here is CASSFGQGRQETQYF. The CDR3 nucleotides read TGTGCCAGCAGCTTCGGACAGGGCCGCCAAGAGACCCAGTACTTC.

This chain connects TRBV7-9 to TRBJ2-3; 9 positions agree with TRBD2. From germline, CDR1 is SEHNR and CDR2 FQNEAQ (reference sequence). J gave up 2 bases and V 11 bases, and 8 bases lay outside the gene matches. This CDR3 is built from 14 residues. The CDR3 DNA reads as TGTGCCCTAAACCTAGCGGGGCCCACAGATACGCAGTATTTT. This gives the protein CALNLAGPTDTQYF.

This clonotype was counted many times. The chain is built from TRBV20-1 and TRBJ2-5; D unclear. Trimming removed 5 bases at V and 5 bases at J, with 12 bases between. The CDR3 is 12 amino acids. Germline V lookup: CDR1 DFQATT, CDR2 SNEGSKA (reference sequence). The CDR3 sequence is CSADSSRETQYF. In DNA form, the CDR3 reads TGCAGTGCTGATTCTAGTCGGGAGACCCAGTACTTC.

The CDR3, as DNA: TGTGCCAGCAGCTTGGAGCGGGTAGGGGCCGATACGCAGTATTTT. It yields the protein CASSLERVGADTQYF. The chain joins TRBV12-3 or TRBV12-4 to TRBJ2-3; possible D gene TRBD2, 6 bases. The V gene lost 6 bases and the J gene lost 6 bases, with 19 bases spanning the gap. The CDR3 extends over 15 amino acids.

This clonotype has ten or more counts. This chain's CDR3 is CSALNPVRSGNTIYF. Here the CDR3 DNA reads TGCAGTGCTCTAAACCCTGTCCGCTCTGGAAACACCATATATTTT. This sequence joins TRBV20-1 and TRBJ1-3, with D hard to call. This CDR3 is built from 15 residues. Trimming pared 5 bases from V and 0 bases from J, leaving 14 bases between. CDR1 DFQATT and CDR2 SNEGSKA come from the germline V gene (reference sequence).

This clonotype was recorded a few times. The rearrangement joins TRBV5-6 to TRBJ1-1; D gene ambiguous. The CDR3 contains 13 residues. Per germline, CDR1 SGHDT and CDR2 YYEEEE. V lost 3 bases and J 2 bases, leaving 8 bases between the germline ends. CDR3 protein: CASSWGFNTEAFF. DNA of the CDR3: TGTGCCAGCAGCTGGGGTTTTAACACTGAAGCTTTCTTT. Full variable domain (missing parts from reference TRBV5-6 and TRBJ1-1): DAGVTQSPTHLIKTRGQQVTLRCSPKSGHDTVSWYQQALGQGPQFIFQYYEEEERQRGNFPDRFSGHQFPNYSSELNVNALLLGDSALYLCASSWGFNTEAFFGQGTRLTVV.

The CDR3 here is CAWNRRGEGEQFF. Written as DNA, the CDR3 is TGTGCCTGGAATCGTAGAGGGGAGGGTGAGCAGTTCTTC. The genes are TRBV30 and TRBJ2-1; the match to TRBD2 covers 7 bases. The CDR3 extends over 13 amino acids. The germline V gene encodes CDR1 GTSNPN and CDR2 SVGIG (reference sequence). V trimming: 4 bases; J trimming: 9 bases; junction bases outside the gene matches: 9. Looking up the rest from reference TRBV30 and TRBJ2-1 gives the full variable domain: SQTIHQWPATLVQPVGSPLSLECTVEGTSNPNLYWYRQAAGRGLQLLFYSVGIGQISSEVPQNLSASRPQDRQFILSSKKLLLSDSGFYLCAWNRRGEGEQFFGPGTRLTVL.

This clonotype appeared many times. The chain carries TRBV6-5 and TRBJ1-1, with 7 nucleotides matching TRBD1. Per the germline V gene, CDR1 is MNHEY and CDR2 is SVGAGI. V trimming: 2 bases; J trimming: 6 bases; junction bases outside the gene matches: 9. This CDR3 is 15 amino acids long. CDR3 sequence reads: CASSYRRGLYAEAFF. CDR3 bases: TGTGCCAGCAGTTACCGAAGGGGGCTCTACGCTGAAGCTTTCTTT.

This clonotype was seen at least ten times. The gene calls are TRBV19 and TRBJ2-7; the match to TRBD2 covers 9 bases. The CDR3 is 15 amino acids. Looked up from germline, CDR1 is LNHDA and CDR2 is SQIVND (reference sequence). Trimming took 7 bases from V and 4 from J; bases not matched to a gene: 11. The CDR3 nucleotides are TGTGCCAGTACCTCGAGCGGGGGGACGACGTACGAGCAGTACTTC. Its translation is CASTSSGGTTYEQYF. Using reference TRBV19 and TRBJ2-7 for the parts outside the CDR3, the full variable domain is DGGITQSPKYLFRKEGQNVTLSCEQNLNHDAMYWYRQDPGQGLRLIYYSQIVNDFQKGDIAEGYSVSREKKESFPLTVTSAQKNPTAFYLCASTSSGGTTYEQYFGPGTRLTVT.

This clonotype has ten or more counts. The chain couples TRBV6-1 to TRBJ2-5, with D possibly TRBD2 on 6 matching bases. Germline loops: CDR1 MNHNS, CDR2 SASEGT. The V end was cut by 2 bases, the J end by 3 bases, with 10 bases between. This CDR3 is built from 14 residues. The CDR3 sequence is CASSEWLAKETQYF. The CDR3, as DNA: TGTGCCAGCAGTGAATGGCTAGCGAAAGAGACCCAGTACTTC.

This rearrangement joins TRBV19 to TRBJ1-1, with D possibly TRBD1 on 5 matching bases. The germline V and J ends were trimmed by 4 bases and 5 bases, with 17 bases remaining between them. This CDR3 comprises 15 residues. Germline V CDR1 and CDR2: LNHDA, SQIVND (reference sequence). Written as DNA, the CDR3 is TGTGCCAGTAGTAGAGAGATCATGGGGGGAACTGAAGCTTTCTTT. Amino acids: CASSREIMGGTEAFF. Full variable domain (remainder filled in from reference TRBV19 and TRBJ1-1): DGGITQSPKYLFRKEGQNVTLSCEQNLNHDAMYWYRQDPGQGLRLIYYSQIVNDFQKGDIAEGYSVSREKKESFPLTVTSAQKNPTAFYLCASSREIMGGTEAFFGQGTRLTVV.

This clonotype has more than one count but fewer than ten. The genes are TRBV6-1 and TRBJ2-7, with D possibly matching TRBD2 (5 bases). This CDR3 comprises 13 residues. Germline V gives CDR1 MNHNS, CDR2 SASEGT. Trimming stripped 7 bases from V and 6 bases from J, with 16 bases between. The CDR3 is CASTGKVSAEQYV. The CDR3 coding sequence is TGTGCCAGCACGGGGAAAGTATCCGCCGAGCAGTACGTC.